This T cell receptor beta chain was recorded in a study of low-dose radiotherapy and immunotherapy resistance in tumors. In this sample, this clonotype turned up many times. Primers targeting TRAV and TRBV primed first-strand cDNA, covering alpha and beta chains. Amplification, which lasted about 20 PCR cycles, used a constant-region primer and V-primer adapter to amplify TCRs. TCRdb reanalysed the reads using MiXCR and keeps one entry per CDR3 protein. The sample lists 30,000 to 50,000 distinct CDR3 sequences, about a third occurring once. Sample time point: before trial treatment. This CDR3 is 14 amino acids long. Per germline, CDR1 SNHLY and CDR2 FYNNEI. Trimming removed 3 bases from V and 5 bases from J, with 13 bases in between.

Sequencing was performed on PBMCs, taken before treatment. The rearrangement links TRBV2 to TRBJ1-1, with D uncertain. The clonotype was recovered from a male donor with gallbladder cancer. The CDR3 sequence is CASSDRSKWTEAFF. Written as DNA, the CDR3 is TGTGCCAGCAGTGACAGGTCGAAGTGGACTGAAGCTTTCTTT.